A selection of T cell receptor beta chains follows, all from one sample in a study of tumor and adjacent non-tumor tissue in lung cancer. TCRdb redid the calling of the multiplex PCR reads with MiXCR, one entry per CDR3 protein. Of about 110,000 distinct CDR3 sequences listed, roughly 75% are singletons. The specimen sequenced was lung tumor tissue. The receptors come from a woman between 55 and 75 years old with non-small cell lung cancer. The CDR3 runs from the conserved cysteine through the conserved F or W. A D gene is named only where the DNA matches it firmly. Rows may omit the clone size; those that give it use once, few, many or a size class.

>TRBJ2-5|many|TRBD2|TRBV29-1
CSVGLAGETQYF
TGCAGCGTTGGCCTAGCGGGAGAGACCCAGTACTTC
>TRBJ2-7|NA|TRBD1|TRBV4-2
CVSRLGQTYEEYF
TGTGTCAGCAGATTGGGACAGACCTACGAGGAGTATTTC
>TRBJ2-1|NA|TRBD1|TRBV28
CASSPSTGGVMHEQFF
TGTGCCAGCAGTCCGTCCACAGGGGGCGTAATGCATGAGCAATTCTTC
>TRBJ2-1|NA|TRBD2|TRBV4-2
CASTQESSSGTSGSEQFF
TGTGCAAGCACCCAAGAATCGTCCTCCGGGACTAGCGGGAGTGAGCAGTTCTTC
>TRBJ1-1|NA|TRBD1|TRBV5-4
CASTWLLGQGNTEAFF
TGTGCCAGCACCTGGCTGTTAGGACAGGGGAACACTGAAGCTTTCTTT
>TRBJ2-1|NA|NA|TRBV5-6
CASNLAGDGMWFF
TGTGCCAGCAACTTGGCAGGGGATGGTATGTGGTTCTTC
>TRBJ1-1|NA|NA|TRBV11-1
CDSSARYRPMKTEAFF
TGTGACAGCAGCGCAAGGTACCGCCCAATGAAAACTGAAGCTTTCTTT
>TRBJ2-7|NA|NA|TRBV19
CASSKGAGTGTYEQYF
TGTGCCAGTAGTAAGGGTGCGGGAACAGGCACCTACGAGCAGTACTTC
>TRBJ1-2|NA|NA|TRBV11-2
CASNLESAAIYGYTF
TGTGCCAGTAACCTAGAATCGGCAGCTATCTATGGCTACACCTTC
>TRBJ2-2|once|TRBD1|TRBV4-2
CASSQGGQGGAGELF
TGTGCCAGCAGCCAGGGCGGACAGGGGGGGGCCGGGGAGCTGTTT
>TRBJ2-7|NA|NA|TRBV11-3
CTSSLRQGTSYKQYF
TGTACCAGCAGCTTGCGGCAGGGGACTTCTTACAAGCAGTATTTC
>TRBJ2-5|few|TRBD2|TRBV28
CASSLTSAGETQYF
TGTGCCAGCAGTCTCACTTCAGCGGGGGAGACCCAGTACTTC
>TRBJ1-4|NA|NA|TRBV11-3
CASSLRLGEKLFF
TGTGCCAGTAGCTTACGCTTAGGTGAAAAACTGTTTTTT
>TRBJ2-2|NA|TRBD1|TRBV6-6
CASSDRGAGVLFF
TGTGCCAGCAGTGACAGGGGGGCCGGGGTGCTGTTTTTC
>TRBJ2-1|NA|NA|TRBV20-1
CSDIDLYNEQFF
TGCAGTGATATAGACTTATACAATGAGCAGTTCTTC
>TRBJ2-1|NA|NA|TRBV20-1
CSASDRSEQFF
TGCAGTGCTAGTGATCGAAGTGAGCAGTTCTTC
>TRBJ1-1|NA|NA|TRBV11-3
CASSLDLSGNIEAFF
TGTGCCAGTAGCTTAGACCTCTCGGGAAACATTGAAGCTTTCTTT
>TRBJ2-5|once|TRBD1|TRBV10-1
CASSMTGVEIQYF
TGCGCCAGCAGCATGACAGGGGTGGAGATCCAGTACTTC
>TRBJ1-6|NA|NA|TRBV11-3
CASSLDDRYNSPLHF
TGTGCCAGCAGCTTGGATGACAGATATAATTCACCACTCCACTTT
>TRBJ2-2|NA|NA|TRBV11-3
CVSSLVSNTGELFF
TGTGTCAGTAGCTTAGTCTCGAACACCGGGGAGCTGTTTTTT
>TRBJ1-5|NA|TRBD1|TRBV11-2
CANSRDRGKGQHF
TGTGCCAACTCCCGGGACAGGGGTAAGGGCCAGCATTTT
>TRBJ2-1|NA|NA|TRBV6-6
CTSSLDIGAGEQFF
TGTACCAGTAGCCTGGACATCGGGGCGGGTGAGCAGTTCTTC
>TRBJ2-3|NA|NA|TRBV20-1
CSARRDRGSDRQYF
TGCAGTGCTCGCCGGGATAGGGGGTCAGATAGGCAGTATTTT
>TRBJ2-1|few|NA|TRBV5-6
CASSITGRSFYEQFF
TGTGCCAGCAGCATAACGGGACGGTCATTCTATGAGCAGTTCTTC
>TRBJ2-1|few|NA|TRBV12-3/TRBV12-4
CASSSNRVGEQFF
TGTGCCAGCAGTTCAAACAGGGTTGGTGAGCAGTTCTTC
>TRBJ2-5|NA|TRBD2|TRBV7-8
CASSHSSGTSRDQYF
TGCGCTAGCAGCCATAGCTCCGGGACTAGTAGGGACCAGTACTTC
>TRBJ1-6|NA|NA|TRBV20-1
CSALGPGAGLSPFHF
TGTAGTGCGCTAGGGCCGGGGGCAGGGTTGTCACCCTTCCACTTT
>TRBJ2-7|NA|TRBD1|TRBV4-2
CASRLGQTNEQYF
TGTGCCAGCAGATTGGGACAGACGAACGAGCAGTATTTC
>TRBJ2-3|NA|TRBD2|TRBV11-2
CASSDGTSGGRTNMQYF
TGTGCCAGCAGCGACGGGACTAGCGGGGGTCGGACGAATATGCAGTACTTT
>TRBJ1-2|NA|TRBD1|TRBV28
CASNLLGQGRYGYTF
TGTGCCAGCAATCTCCTAGGACAGGGGCGGTATGGCTACACCTTC
>TRBJ2-1|NA|NA|TRBV6-2/TRBV6-3
CASSNPRGIFYDQFF
TGTGCCAGCAGTAACCCCCGGGGGATATTCTATGATCAGTTCTTC
>TRBJ2-1|once|NA|TRBV15
CATSRGGGRGNEQFF
TGTGCCACCAGCAGAGGCGGAGGGAGAGGAAATGAGCAGTTCTTC
>TRBJ2-2|NA|NA|TRBV11-2
CANSFFQTGELFF
TGCGCCAACAGCTTTTTCCAGACCGGGGAGCTGTTTTTT
>TRBJ1-2|NA|NA|TRBV5-4
CASSLRDIGQYGYTF
TGTGCCAGCAGCCTCCGGGACATCGGGCAGTATGGCTACACCTTC
>TRBJ1-2|NA|TRBD1|TRBV4-3
CPSSQGGGISSYGYTF
TGCCCCAGCAGCCAAGGAGGGGGCATATCTAGCTATGGCTACACCTTC
>TRBJ2-2|NA|NA|TRBV11-2
CASTLRLVSGGLFF
TGTGCCAGCACCCTCCGACTAGTTTCCGGGGGACTGTTTTTT
>TRBJ2-3|NA|NA|TRBV11-2
CASSLFQGADTQYF
TGTGCCAGCAGCTTATTCCAGGGCGCAGATACGCAGTATTTT
>TRBJ2-3|NA|TRBD2|TRBV12-3/TRBV12-4
CAGSWTSENLGLTNTQYF
TGTGCCGGCAGTTGGACTAGCGAGAACCTTGGGCTTACCAATACGCAGTATTTT
>TRBJ2-3|NA|TRBD2|TRBV4-3
CASNQGGAGGEDTHYF
TGCGCCAGCAACCAAGGTGGAGCGGGAGGGGAAGATACGCATTATTTT
>TRBJ2-2|NA|TRBD2|TRBV6-2/TRBV6-3
CASRRTSWGENTGELFF
TGTGCAAGCAGACGGACTAGCTGGGGGGAGAACACAGGGGAGCTGTTTTTT
>TRBJ2-1|NA|TRBD2|TRBV11-1
CASRFNLTSGSHNEQFF
TGTGCCAGCAGGTTCAACTTGACTAGCGGGAGCCACAATGAGCAGTTCTTC
>TRBJ1-5|NA|NA|TRBV28
CASSSGQARNQPQHF
TGTGCCAGCAGTTCGGGTCAGGCGAGAAATCAGCCCCAGCATTTT
>TRBJ1-2|NA|TRBD1|TRBV13
CANNRATGGGGGYTF
TGTGCCAACAACCGCGCAACAGGGGGCGGGGGTGGCTACACCTTC
>TRBJ1-4|few|NA|TRBV11-2
CASRLRVSQGSNEKLFF
TGTGCCAGCAGGTTAAGAGTGTCGCAGGGGTCCAATGAAAAACTGTTTTTT
>TRBJ1-3|NA|NA|TRBV4-1
CASSPQVIDNTIYF
TGCGCCAGCAGCCCCCAGGTAATTGATAACACCATATATTTT
>TRBJ2-1|NA|TRBD2|TRBV20-1
CGALGLAGEQFF
TGCGGTGCCCTAGGACTAGCGGGGGAGCAGTTTTTC
>TRBJ1-4|many|NA|TRBV20-1
CSVRGDGNEKLFF
TGCAGTGTTAGAGGGGACGGAAATGAAAAACTGTTTTTT
>TRBJ1-1|NA|NA|TRBV11-3
CVSSLVQNTQAFF
TGTGTCAGCAGCTTAGTACAGAACACTCAAGCTTTCTTT
>TRBJ1-1|NA|NA|TRBV6-2/TRBV6-3
CASSYSSRNTEVFF
TGTGCCAGCAGTTACTCCTCCAGGAACACTGAAGTTTTCTTT